This T cell receptor (beta chain) was recovered during a study of OX40 agonist ivuxolimab in advanced cancers. The CDR3 consists of 12 residues. Trimming removed 10 bases at V and 6 bases at J, with 13 bases between. Germline V gene data show CDR1 as MNHEY and CDR2 as SVGAGI. Sequencing used immunoSEQ multiplex PCR; TCRdb keeps in-frame clones, though not all of them. The sample records tens of thousands of clones, approximately 91% being singletons. The chain carries TRBV6-5 and TRBJ2-1, with D perhaps matching TRBD2 (5 bases). The receptor comes from an adult with an advanced solid tumor such as melanoma, head and neck, liver or kidney cancer. The source was CD4+ or CD8+ T cells sorted from blood, collected in a trial of the OX40 agonist ivuxolimab. CDR3 region: CATLEAGNEQFF. The DNA for the CDR3 is TGTGCCACCCTCGAGGCGGGCAATGAGCAGTTCTTC.